A single sample gave rise to the 20 T cell receptor beta chains below, sequenced in a study of CD8+CD57+ T cells in acquired aplastic anemia. Genomic DNA, the template, was used for profiling of the TCR beta VDJ and CDR3. TCRdb reprocessed the reads with MiXCR, giving one entry per CDR3 protein. The sample includes 250,000 to 300,000 distinct CDR3 sequences, approximately 55% of them seen just once. Sequencing was carried out using sorted CD4+, CD8+, or CD8+CD57+ T cells (not recorded which) from PBMCs. These receptors came from a human donor with severe aplastic anemia or a healthy control (not recorded which).

This clonotype has just a few counts. The rearrangement joins TRBV30 to TRBJ1-5; tentatively, D is TRBD1 (6 bases). CDR3 length: 14 amino acids. Trimming removed 2 bases from V and 6 bases from J, with 14 bases in between. The germline CDR1 and CDR2 sequences are GTSNPN and SVGIG (reference sequence). The chain's CDR3 is CAWSKGGDGQPQHF. CDR3 nucleotides: TGTGCCTGGAGTAAGGGGGGCGATGGTCAGCCCCAGCATTTT.

A note on this clonotype: The conserved final phenylalanine or tryptophan is absent from the CDR3, which likely points to a read error. The DNA is left out, because the CDR3 cannot be placed on it with certainty; the CDR3 is given as TCRdb lists it. This rearrangement joins TRBV27 to TRBJ1-2; the tabulated D call, TRBD1, remains unverified against the DNA. The germline V gene encodes CDR1 MNHEY and CDR2 SMNVEV (reference sequence). Including both end residues, the CDR3 is 15 amino acids long. CDR3 loop: CASSLLGQGYYGHTL.

Remarks on this clonotype: A read error may be the cause here, since a much bigger clone is one base away. The chain uses TRBV28 and TRBJ1-2; 9 nucleotides match TRBD1. With V trimmed by 10 bases and J by 6 bases, 9 bases remained unmatched. Germline CDR1 and CDR2: MDHEN and SYDVKM. There are 13 residues in the CDR3. The CDR3 DNA sequence: TGTGCCATCGGTCGGACAGGGGAAGATGGCTACACCTTC. Translation gives CAIGRTGEDGYTF.

The chain couples TRBV7-9 to TRBJ2-7; D possibly corresponds to TRBD2 (5 bases). CDR3 size: 15 residues. Germline values: CDR1 SEHNR, CDR2 FQNEAQ (reference sequence). The V end was cut by 5 bases, the J end by 5 bases, with 19 bases between. CDR3 residues: CASSLLSRGFNEQYF. CDR3 in DNA: TGTGCCAGCAGCCTGTTATCTAGAGGGTTTAACGAGCAGTACTTC. Looking up the rest from reference TRBV7-9 and TRBJ2-7 gives the full variable domain: DTGVSQNPRHKITKRGQNVTFRCDPISEHNRLYWYRQTLGQGPEFLTYFQNEAQLEKSRLLSDRFSAERPKGSFSTLEIQRTEQGDSAMYLCASSLLSRGFNEQYFGPGTRLTVT.

The J gene is TRBJ2-5, the V gene TRBV20-1; D is perhaps TRBD2 (5 bases). The germline V gene has CDR1 DFQATT and CDR2 SNEGSKA (reference sequence). The germline V and J ends were trimmed by 2 bases and 0 bases, with 10 bases remaining between them. The CDR3 covers 14 residues. CDR3 sequence: CSARQAANQETQYF. The CDR3 DNA sequence: TGCAGTGCTAGACAAGCGGCAAACCAAGAGACCCAGTACTTC.

This clonotype showed up many times. This sequence joins TRBV7-2 and TRBJ1-5; D is perhaps TRBD1 (5 bases). Trimming took 4 bases from V and 3 from J, leaving 10 bases between them. CDR3 length: 14 residues. Germline assignment: CDR1 SGHTA and CDR2 FQGNSA. Here the CDR3 reads CASSSPGTNQPQHF. Written as DNA, the CDR3 is TGTGCCAGCAGCTCCCCAGGGACCAATCAGCCCCAGCATTTT.

The chain carries TRBV4-1 and TRBJ2-2; a possible D gene is TRBD1 (6 bases). V gave up 3 bases and J gave up 6 bases, with 26 bases separating them. Germline CDR1 is MGHRA and CDR2 is YSYEKL. The CDR3 is made up of 19 amino acids. Here the CDR3 reads CASSQDPAGQGLGPGELFF. The DNA for the CDR3 is TGCGCCAGCAGCCAGGACCCCGCCGGTCAGGGGCTAGGACCCGGGGAGCTGTTTTTT.

This CDR3 reads CASSNKGQGLRSPLHF. The CDR3 nucleotides are TGTGCCAGCAGTAATAAAGGACAGGGATTACGGTCACCCCTCCACTTT. The V call is TRBV6-5, the J call TRBJ1-6, with 8 bases aligning to TRBD1. Per the germline V gene, CDR1 is MNHEY and CDR2 is SVGAGI. The CDR3 covers 16 residues. The V and J ends lost 5 bases and 10 bases, in that order; junction bases with no gene match: 13.

This clonotype was found many times. The chain recombines TRBV20-1 with TRBJ1-4; D perhaps matches TRBD1 (5 bases). Between the trimmed V and J ends, which lost 3 bases and 3 bases, there was a span of 11 bases. The V gene's germline CDR1 is DFQATT and CDR2 SNEGSKA (reference sequence). The CDR3 contains 14 residues. This CDR3 reads CSARAPGSNEKLFF. In DNA form, the CDR3 reads TGCAGTGCTAGGGCGCCAGGGTCTAATGAAAAACTGTTTTTT.

This chain links TRBV7-8 with TRBJ1-3; D is undetermined. Germline CDR1 and CDR2: SGHVS and FQNEAQ. This CDR3 has 16 amino acids. Trimming removed 4 bases at V and 0 bases at J, with 13 bases between. CDR3 DNA: TGTGCCAGCAGCTGTCCTGACAAGACCTCTGGAAACACCATATATTTT. Translating gives CASSCPDKTSGNTIYF.

This sequence joins TRBV2 and TRBJ2-5, with TRBD2 identical over 13 bases. Germline trimming cut 4 bases from V and 4 bases from J; bases unmatched to any gene: 0. Looked up from germline, CDR1 is SNHLY and CDR2 is FYNNEI. There are 14 residues in the CDR3. The CDR3, as DNA: TGTGCCAGCAGTGGACTAGCGGGAGGAGAGACCCAGTACTTC. Translating gives CASSGLAGGETQYF.

This clonotype has more than one count but fewer than ten. The chain employs TRBV24-1 and TRBJ2-2; D ambiguous. The V and J ends lost 5 bases and 3 bases respectively, with 9 bases between them. The CDR3 is 14 residues long. CDR1 and CDR2 (germline): KGHDR, SFDVKD. The CDR3 DNA follows: TGTGCCACCAGTGGTCCAGAACACACCGGGGAGCTGTTTTTT. Protein product: CATSGPEHTGELFF.

The chain uses TRBV7-9 and TRBJ1-4; tentative D call: TRBD1 (5 bases). This CDR3 has 14 residues. V lost 1 base to trimming and J lost 7 bases, with 10 bases between them. CDR1 and CDR2 (germline): SEHNR, FQNEAQ (reference sequence). CDR3 nucleotide sequence: TGTGCCAGCAGCTTAGGGGGGACCCCTGAAAAACTGTTTTTT. This sequence encodes CASSLGGTPEKLFF.

The rearrangement uses TRBV20-1 and TRBJ1-5, with D unresolved. The V end was cut by 0 bases, the J end by 4 bases, with 10 bases between. Germline CDR1 is DFQATT and CDR2 is SNEGSKA (reference sequence). The CDR3 is 14 residues long. This CDR3 is CSARDRSKNQPQHF. For the CDR3, the DNA is TGCAGTGCTAGAGATCGATCCAAAAATCAGCCCCAGCATTTT.

At least ten counts were recorded for this clonotype. The chain joins TRBV11-1 to TRBJ2-7, with a tentative D call TRBD1 (6 bases). This CDR3 spans 14 amino acids. Germline assignment: CDR1 SGHAT and CDR2 FQDESV (reference sequence). Trimming pared 5 bases from V and 4 bases from J, leaving 15 bases between. The CDR3 bases are TGTGCCAGCAGCCTAACAGGGAGTGGTTACGAGCAGTACTTC. It encodes CASSLTGSGYEQYF. Together with reference TRBV11-1 and TRBJ2-7, the CDR3 gives the full variable domain: EAEVAQSPRYKITEKSQAVAFWCDPISGHATLYWYRQILGQGPELLVQFQDESVVDDSQLPKDRFSAERLKGVDSTLKIQPAELGDSAMYLCASSLTGSGYEQYFGPGTRLTVT.

The V and J genes are TRBV5-5 and TRBJ1-1, with D unresolved. Germline CDR1 and CDR2: SGHKS and YYEKEE (reference sequence). The V gene lost 4 bases and the J gene lost 3 bases, with 16 bases spanning the gap. The CDR3 loop spans 15 amino acids. This chain's CDR3 is CASSIGLLVDTEAFF. The CDR3 nucleotides read TGTGCCAGCAGCATTGGACTTCTCGTTGACACTGAAGCTTTCTTT.

This clonotype was seen a handful of times. The chain joins TRBV19 to TRBJ1-6; no reliable D call. Germline V gene data show CDR1 as LNHDA and CDR2 as SQIVND (reference sequence). Trimming removed 7 bases at V and 7 bases at J, with 11 bases between. The CDR3 sequence is 13 residues long. CDR3 amino acids: CASIGDKNSPLHF. Written as DNA, the CDR3 is TGTGCCAGTATAGGAGATAAGAATTCACCCCTCCACTTT.

To note about this clonotype: The junction and the germline gene differ at one end; a read error may be behind it. The chain employs TRBV7-2 and TRBJ2-7; D is possibly TRBD1 or TRBD2 (5 bases each). The CDR3 runs to 15 residues. The V gene's germline CDR1 is SGHTA and CDR2 FQGNSA. The CDR3 here is CASSHGTGQSYEQYF. CDR3 nucleotide sequence: TGCGCCAGCAGCCACGGGACGGGGCAGTCCTACGAGCAGTACTTC.

V gene TRBV27 combines with J gene TRBJ2-3, with D unclear. Germline loops: CDR1 MNHEY, CDR2 SMNVEV (reference sequence). V was clipped by 0 bases and J by 2 bases, with 6 bases between them. The CDR3 totals 14 residues. Here the CDR3 DNA reads TGTGCCAGCAGTTTATCGGCAGACACAGATACGCAGTATTTT. Protein product: CASSLSADTDTQYF.

This rearrangement joins TRBV20-1 to TRBJ1-1; no clear D. The CDR3 totals 15 residues. V shed 3 bases and J shed 1 base, with 15 bases lying between them. The germline CDR1 and CDR2 sequences are DFQATT and SNEGSKA (reference sequence). The CDR3 protein is CSARPKSGENTEAFF. The DNA for the CDR3 is TGCAGTGCTAGGCCGAAAAGTGGGGAGAACACTGAAGCTTTCTTT.